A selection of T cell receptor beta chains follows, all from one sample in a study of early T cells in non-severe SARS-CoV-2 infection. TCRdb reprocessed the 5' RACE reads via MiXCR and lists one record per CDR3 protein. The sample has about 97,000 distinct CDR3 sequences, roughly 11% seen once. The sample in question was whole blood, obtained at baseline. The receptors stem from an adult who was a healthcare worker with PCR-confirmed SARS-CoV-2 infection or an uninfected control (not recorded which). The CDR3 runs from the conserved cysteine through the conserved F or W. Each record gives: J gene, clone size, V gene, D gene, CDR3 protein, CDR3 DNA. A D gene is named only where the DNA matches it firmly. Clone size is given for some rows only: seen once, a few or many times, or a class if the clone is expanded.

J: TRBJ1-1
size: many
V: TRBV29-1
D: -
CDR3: CSVGGGRYTEAFF
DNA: TGCAGCGTTGGGGGTGGACGGTACACTGAAGCTTTCTTT

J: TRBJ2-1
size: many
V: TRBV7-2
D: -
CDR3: CASSPSSYNEQFF
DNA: TGTGCCAGCAGCCCGAGCTCCTACAATGAGCAGTTCTTC

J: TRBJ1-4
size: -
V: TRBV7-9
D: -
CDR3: CASSFRPNRIEKLFF
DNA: TGTGCCAGCAGCTTTCGGCCCAATCGGATTGAAAAACTGTTTTTT

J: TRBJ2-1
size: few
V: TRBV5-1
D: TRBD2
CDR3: CASSLAAASGRAREQFF
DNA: TGCGCCAGCAGCTTGGCCGCGGCTAGCGGGAGAGCTAGGGAGCAGTTCTTC

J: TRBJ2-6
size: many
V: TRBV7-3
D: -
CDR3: CASSAPGANVLTF
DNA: TGTGCCAGCAGCGCCCCCGGGGCCAACGTCCTGACTTTC

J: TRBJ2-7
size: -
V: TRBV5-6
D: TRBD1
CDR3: CASSLGDRAPYEQYF
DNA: TGTGCCAGCAGCTTGGGGGACAGGGCACCCTACGAGCAGTACTTC

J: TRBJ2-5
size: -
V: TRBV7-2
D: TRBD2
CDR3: CASSRTSDQETQYF
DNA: TGTGCCAGCAGCCGTACTAGCGACCAAGAGACCCAGTACTTC

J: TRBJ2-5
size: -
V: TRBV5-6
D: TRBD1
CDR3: CASSTPGQGATQYF
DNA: TGTGCCAGCAGCACCCCGGGACAGGGGGCGACCCAGTACTTC

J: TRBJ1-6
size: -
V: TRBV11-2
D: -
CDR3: CASSSTLESPLHF
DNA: TGTGCCAGCAGCTCCACCTTGGAGTCACCCCTCCACTTT

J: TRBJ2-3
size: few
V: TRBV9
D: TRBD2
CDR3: CASSVAGLAGGSTDTQYF
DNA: TGTGCCAGCAGCGTAGCTGGACTAGCGGGAGGAAGCACAGATACGCAGTATTTT

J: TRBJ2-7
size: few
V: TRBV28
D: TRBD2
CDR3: CASSRQAGDLEQYF
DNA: TGTGCCAGCAGTCGCCAGGCGGGAGATCTCGAGCAGTACTTC

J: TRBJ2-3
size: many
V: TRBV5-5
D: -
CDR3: CASSFSGDTQYF
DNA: TGTGCCAGCAGCTTCTCAGGAGATACGCAGTATTTT

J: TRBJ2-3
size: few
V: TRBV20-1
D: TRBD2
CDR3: CSARGVGLAGGTDTQYF
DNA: TGCAGTGCTAGAGGGGTGGGCCTAGCGGGAGGGACAGATACGCAGTATTTT

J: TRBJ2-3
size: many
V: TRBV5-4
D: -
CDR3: CASSLTRADTQYF
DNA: TGTGCCAGCAGCTTGACAAGGGCAGATACGCAGTATTTT

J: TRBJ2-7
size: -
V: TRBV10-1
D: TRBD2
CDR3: CASSYGTSGRSEQYF
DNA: TGCGCCAGCTCCTACGGGACTAGCGGGAGATCCGAGCAGTACTTC

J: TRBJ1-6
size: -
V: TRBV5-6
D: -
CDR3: CASSLARGAPLHF
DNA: TGTGCCAGCAGCTTGGCCAGAGGGGCACCCCTCCACTTT

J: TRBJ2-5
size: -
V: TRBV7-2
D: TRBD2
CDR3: CASSLDLAGNTQYF
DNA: TGTGCCAGCAGCTTAGATCTAGCGGGGAATACCCAGTACTTC

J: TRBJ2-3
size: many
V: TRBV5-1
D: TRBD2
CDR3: CASSHLAGEADTQYF
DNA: TGCGCCAGCAGCCACCTAGCGGGAGAGGCAGATACGCAGTATTTT

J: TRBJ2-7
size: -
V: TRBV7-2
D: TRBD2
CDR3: CASSPPGLAATYEQYF
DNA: TGTGCCAGCAGCCCCCCCGGACTAGCGGCTACCTACGAGCAGTACTTC

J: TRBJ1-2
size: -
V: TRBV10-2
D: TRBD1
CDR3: CASSLAGTGDGYTF
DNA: TGCGCCAGCAGTTTAGCCGGGACAGGGGATGGCTACACCTTC

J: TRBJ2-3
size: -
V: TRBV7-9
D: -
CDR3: CASRAGRAPDTQYF
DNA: TGTGCCAGCAGAGCCGGCCGAGCCCCAGATACGCAGTATTTT

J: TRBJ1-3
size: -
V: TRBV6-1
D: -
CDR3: CASSEAGRGGNTIYF
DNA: TGTGCCAGCAGTGAAGCGGGTCGAGGTGGAAACACCATATATTTT

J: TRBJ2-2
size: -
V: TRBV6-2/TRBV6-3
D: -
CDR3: CASSHSRPVDTGELFF
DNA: TGTGCCAGCAGTCACTCCCGACCTGTAGACACCGGGGAGCTGTTTTTT

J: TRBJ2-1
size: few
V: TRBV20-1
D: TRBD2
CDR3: CSVAEVGTSSYNEQFF
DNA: TGCAGTGTCGCTGAGGTCGGGACTAGCTCCTACAATGAGCAGTTCTTC

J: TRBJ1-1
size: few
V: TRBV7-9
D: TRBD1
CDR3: CASSFGQGETEAFF
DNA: TGTGCCAGCAGCTTTGGACAGGGTGAAACTGAAGCTTTCTTT

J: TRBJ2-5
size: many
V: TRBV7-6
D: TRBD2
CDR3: CASSGRTSGGEETQYF
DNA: TGTGCCAGCAGCGGGAGGACTAGCGGGGGCGAGGAGACCCAGTACTTC

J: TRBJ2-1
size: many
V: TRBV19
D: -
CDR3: CASSWGDNEQFF
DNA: TGTGCCAGTAGTTGGGGGGACAATGAGCAGTTCTTC

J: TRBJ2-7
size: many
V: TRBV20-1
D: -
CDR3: CSASRGRQAYEQYF
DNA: TGCAGTGCTAGCCGGGGGCGACAAGCCTACGAGCAGTACTTC

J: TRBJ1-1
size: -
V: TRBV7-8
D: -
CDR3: CASRPGFGNTEAFF
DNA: TGTGCCAGCAGACCAGGATTCGGCAATACTGAAGCTTTCTTT

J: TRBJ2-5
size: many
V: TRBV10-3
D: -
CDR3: CAISESLQRQETQYF
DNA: TGTGCCATCAGTGAGTCGTTACAGAGACAAGAGACCCAGTACTTC

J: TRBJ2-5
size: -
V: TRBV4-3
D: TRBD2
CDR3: CASSQVTGGGETQYF
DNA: TGCGCCAGCAGCCAAGTAACGGGAGGAGGAGAGACCCAGTACTTC

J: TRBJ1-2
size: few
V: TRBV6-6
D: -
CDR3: CASSFEGKYGYTF
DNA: TGTGCCAGCAGTTTTGAGGGAAAGTATGGCTACACCTTC

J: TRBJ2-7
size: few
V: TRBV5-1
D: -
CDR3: CASSLGQGPHEQYF
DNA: TGCGCCAGCAGCTTGGGTCAGGGGCCCCACGAGCAGTACTTC

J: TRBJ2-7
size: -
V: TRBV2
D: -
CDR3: CASRPGVGEQYF
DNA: TGTGCCAGCAGGCCGGGGGTTGGGGAGCAGTACTTC

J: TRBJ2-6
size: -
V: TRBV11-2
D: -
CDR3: CASSSPGTALIGANVLTF
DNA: TGTGCCAGCAGCAGCCCCGGGACGGCCCTCATCGGGGCCAACGTCCTGACTTTC

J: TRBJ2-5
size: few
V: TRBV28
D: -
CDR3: CASSLSAGASETQYF
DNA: TGTGCCAGCAGTTTATCCGCAGGGGCCTCAGAGACCCAGTACTTC

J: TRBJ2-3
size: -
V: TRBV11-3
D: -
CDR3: CASSPGVSLGDTQYF
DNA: TGTGCCAGCAGCCCCGGGGTCTCCTTGGGGGATACGCAGTATTTT

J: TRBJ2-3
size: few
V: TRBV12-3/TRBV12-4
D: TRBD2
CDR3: CASSLWGTSGIGGTDTQYF
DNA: TGTGCCAGCAGTCTCTGGGGGACTAGCGGGATTGGTGGAACAGATACGCAGTATTTT

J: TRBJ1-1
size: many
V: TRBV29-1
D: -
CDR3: CSVEGGRNTEAFF
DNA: TGCAGCGTTGAAGGGGGGCGGAACACTGAAGCTTTCTTT

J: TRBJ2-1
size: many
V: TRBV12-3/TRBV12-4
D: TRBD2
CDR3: CASSSVLAGGVNEQFF
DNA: TGTGCCAGCAGTTCCGTACTAGCGGGAGGGGTTAATGAGCAGTTCTTC

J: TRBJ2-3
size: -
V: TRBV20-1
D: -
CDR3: CSARGSGEDTQYF
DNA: TGCAGTGCTAGAGGAAGCGGTGAAGATACGCAGTATTTT

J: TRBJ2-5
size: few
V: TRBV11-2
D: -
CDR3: CASSFGSGKQTQYF
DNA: TGTGCCAGCAGCTTCGGATCAGGGAAGCAGACCCAGTACTTC

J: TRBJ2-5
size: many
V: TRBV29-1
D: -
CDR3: CSVLVAVGETQYF
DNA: TGCAGCGTTCTAGTAGCGGTGGGGGAGACCCAGTACTTC

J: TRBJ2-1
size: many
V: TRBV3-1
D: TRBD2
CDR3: CASSPGLAGVGEQFF
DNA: TGTGCCAGCAGCCCGGGACTAGCGGGGGTAGGTGAGCAGTTCTTC

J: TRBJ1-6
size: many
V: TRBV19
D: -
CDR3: CASTVARYNSPLHF
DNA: TGTGCCAGTACAGTGGCTCGCTATAATTCACCCCTCCACTTT

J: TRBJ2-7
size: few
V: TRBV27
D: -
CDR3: CASSLSGQLYEQYF
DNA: TGTGCCAGCAGTTTATCTGGCCAGTTGTACGAGCAGTACTTC

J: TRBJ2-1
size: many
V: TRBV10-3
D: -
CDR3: CAISNLGTESYNEQFF
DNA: TGTGCCATCAGCAACCTTGGGACGGAGTCCTACAATGAGCAGTTCTTC